One and the same sample provided the 8 T cell receptor beta chains below, sequenced in a study of blood T cells in healthy people across ages. A second PCR, run for about 7 to 11 cycles, used a sample-barcoded 5' primer plus a J-beta primer mix. TCRdb processed the 5' RACE reads anew with MiXCR; each CDR3 protein has one entry. The sample contains approximately 790,000 distinct CDR3 sequences, less than 80% of which appear only once. Sequenced sample: blood. All receptors derive from a man aged 25-45 years in good health.

This rearrangement joins TRBV13 to TRBJ2-7, with D perhaps TRBD1 (6 bases). This CDR3 comprises 15 residues. V was shortened by 5 bases and J by 0 bases, with 14 bases between the two germline ends. CDR1 and CDR2 from the germline V gene are PRHDT and FYEKMQ (reference sequence). This chain's CDR3 is CASSLQQGYSYEQYF. The CDR3 DNA sequence: TGTGCCAGCAGCCTCCAACAGGGCTACTCCTACGAGCAGTACTTC.

This clonotype was counted a few times. This chain uses TRBV27 with TRBJ1-5; maybe TRBD1 (5 bases). Trimming shortened V by 5 bases and J by 4 bases, and 15 bases separated the two germline ends. Per the germline V gene, CDR1 is MNHEY and CDR2 is SMNVEV (reference sequence). The CDR3 contains 15 residues. The CDR3 DNA reads TGTGCCAGCAGTCCCCACCCAGGGAAGAATCAGCCCCAGCATTTT. This gives the protein CASSPHPGKNQPQHF.

The chain combines TRBV6-5 with TRBJ2-1, with D possibly called TRBD1 or TRBD2 (5 bases each). This CDR3 region has 12 residues. The germline gives CDR1 MNHEY, CDR2 SVGAGI. Trimming cost V 8 bases and J 5 bases, with 10 bases left between them. DNA for the CDR3: TGTGCCAGCTTGGGGGTGGACAATGAGCAGTTCTTC. This codes for CASLGVDNEQFF.

This chain connects TRBV7-2 to TRBJ1-2; 7 nucleotides match TRBD1. Germline loops: CDR1 SGHTA, CDR2 FQGNSA. The CDR3 loop spans 15 amino acids. With V trimmed by 1 base and J by 8 bases, 10 bases remained unmatched. CDR3 region: CASSLGGGRGGGYTF. CDR3 bases: TGTGCCAGCAGCTTAGGAGGGGGCAGGGGGGGCGGCTACACCTTC.

The chain joins TRBV4-3 to TRBJ1-1; D is uncertain. Germline V gene sequence: CDR1 LGHNA, CDR2 YSLEER. The V end lost 0 bases, the J end lost 8 bases, and 13 bases lay between the germline ends. The length of the CDR3 is 14 residues. CDR3 bases: TGCGCCAGCAGCCAAGATGAAAGTCGTCGGGAAGCTTTCTTT. It specifies CASSQDESRREAFF.

The J gene is TRBJ2-2, the V gene TRBV4-2, with 8 nucleotides matching TRBD1. The CDR3 length is 15 residues. The V segment lost 1 base and the J segment 5 bases; nucleotides outside the gene matches: 3. Germline CDR1 is LGHNA and CDR2 is YNFKEQ. The CDR3 nucleotides are TGTGCCAGCAGCCAAGGGACAGGGTTGACCGGGGAGCTGTTTTTT. Translation gives CASSQGTGLTGELFF.

This clonotype was seen only a few times. The chain joins TRBV7-2 to TRBJ2-3, with unresolved D. V lost 10 bases to trimming and J lost 6 bases, with 17 bases between them. The germline V gene encodes CDR1 SGHTA and CDR2 FQGNSA. The CDR3 covers 13 residues. The CDR3 loop reads CAIEATDPDTQYF. The CDR3 DNA follows: TGTGCCATCGAAGCGACTGACCCCGATACGCAGTATTTT.

Concerning this clonotype: At one end the junction does not follow the germline gene, possibly because of a read error. CDR3 DNA: TGTGCCAGCAGTGCCGGGATGCTGTACCCTCAGTTTTTC. This gives the protein CASSAGMLYPQFF. V and J are TRBV6-2 or TRBV6-3 and TRBJ2-1; a weak D match, TRBD2 (5 bases). CDR3 length equals 13 residues. The germline CDR1 and CDR2 sequences are MNHEY and SVGEGT.